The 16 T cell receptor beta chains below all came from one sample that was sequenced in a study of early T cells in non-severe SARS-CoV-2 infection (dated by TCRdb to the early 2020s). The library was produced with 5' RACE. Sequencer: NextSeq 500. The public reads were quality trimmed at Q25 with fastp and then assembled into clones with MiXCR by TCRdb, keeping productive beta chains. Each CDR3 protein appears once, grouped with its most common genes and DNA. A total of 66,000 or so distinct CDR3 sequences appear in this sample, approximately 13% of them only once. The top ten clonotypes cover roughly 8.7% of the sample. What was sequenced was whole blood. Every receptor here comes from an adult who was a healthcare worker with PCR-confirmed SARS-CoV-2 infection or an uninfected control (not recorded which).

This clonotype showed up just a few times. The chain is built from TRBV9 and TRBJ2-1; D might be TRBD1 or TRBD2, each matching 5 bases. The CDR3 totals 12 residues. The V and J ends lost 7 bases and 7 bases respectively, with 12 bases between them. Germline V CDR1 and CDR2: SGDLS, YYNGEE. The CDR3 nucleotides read TGTGCCAGCCACCGGGACGGAAATGAGCAGTTCTTC. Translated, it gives CASHRDGNEQFF.

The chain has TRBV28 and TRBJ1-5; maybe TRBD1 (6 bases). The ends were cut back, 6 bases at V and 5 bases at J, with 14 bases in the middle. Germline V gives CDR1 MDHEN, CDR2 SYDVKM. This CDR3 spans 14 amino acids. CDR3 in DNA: TGTGCCAGCAGAATCAGGGGTCTGTATCAGCCCCAGCATTTT. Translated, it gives CASRIRGLYQPQHF.

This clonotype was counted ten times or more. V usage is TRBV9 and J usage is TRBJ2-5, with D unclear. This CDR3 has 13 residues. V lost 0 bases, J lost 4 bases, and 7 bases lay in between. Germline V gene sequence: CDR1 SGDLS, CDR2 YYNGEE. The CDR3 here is CASSVALIETQYF. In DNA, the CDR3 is TGTGCCAGCAGCGTAGCACTTATAGAGACCCAGTACTTC.

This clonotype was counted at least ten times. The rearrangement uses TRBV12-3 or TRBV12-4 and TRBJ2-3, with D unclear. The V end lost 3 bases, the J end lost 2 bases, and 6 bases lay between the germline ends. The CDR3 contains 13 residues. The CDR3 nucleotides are TGTGCCAGCAGTTTTTTACCCACAGATACGCAGTATTTT. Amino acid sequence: CASSFLPTDTQYF.

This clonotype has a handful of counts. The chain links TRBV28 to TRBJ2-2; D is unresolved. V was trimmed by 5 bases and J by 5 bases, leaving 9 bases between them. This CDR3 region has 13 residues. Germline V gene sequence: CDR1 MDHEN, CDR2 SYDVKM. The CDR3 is CASSLTSTGELFF. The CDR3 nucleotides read TGTGCCAGCAGTCTGACCTCTACCGGGGAGCTGTTTTTT.

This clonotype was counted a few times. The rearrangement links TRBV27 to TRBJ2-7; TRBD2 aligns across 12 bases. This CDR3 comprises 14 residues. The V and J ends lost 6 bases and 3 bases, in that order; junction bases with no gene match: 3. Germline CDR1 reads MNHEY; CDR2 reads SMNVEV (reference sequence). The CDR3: CASRGLAGLYEQYF. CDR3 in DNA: TGTGCCAGCAGAGGACTAGCGGGACTCTACGAGCAGTACTTC.

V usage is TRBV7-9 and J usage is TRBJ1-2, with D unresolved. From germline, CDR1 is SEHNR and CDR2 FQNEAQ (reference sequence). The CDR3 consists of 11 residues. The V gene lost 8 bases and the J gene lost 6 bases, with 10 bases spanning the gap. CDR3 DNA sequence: TGTGCCAGCTCAACCTATCATGGCTACACCTTC. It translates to CASSTYHGYTF.

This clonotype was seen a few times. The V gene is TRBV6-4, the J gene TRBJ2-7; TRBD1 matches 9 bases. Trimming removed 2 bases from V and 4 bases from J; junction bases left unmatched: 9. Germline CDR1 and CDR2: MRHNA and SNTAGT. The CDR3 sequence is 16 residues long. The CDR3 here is CASSDADRGHSYEQYF. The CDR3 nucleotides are TGTGCCAGCAGTGACGCGGACAGGGGACATTCTTACGAGCAGTACTTC.

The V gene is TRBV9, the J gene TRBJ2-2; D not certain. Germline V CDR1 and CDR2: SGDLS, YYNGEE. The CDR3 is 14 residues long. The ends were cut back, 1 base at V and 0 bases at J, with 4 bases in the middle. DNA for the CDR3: TGTGCCAGCAGCGTATTAGCGAACACCGGGGAGCTGTTTTTT. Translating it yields CASSVLANTGELFF.

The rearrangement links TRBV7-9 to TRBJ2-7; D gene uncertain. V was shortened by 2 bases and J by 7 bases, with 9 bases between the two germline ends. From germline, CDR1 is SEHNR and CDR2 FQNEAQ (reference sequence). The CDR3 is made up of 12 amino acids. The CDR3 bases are TGTGCCAGCAGCTTATCGCGTTGGGAGCAGTACTTC. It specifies CASSLSRWEQYF. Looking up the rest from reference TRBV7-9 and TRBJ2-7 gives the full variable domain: DTGVSQNPRHKITKRGQNVTFRCDPISEHNRLYWYRQTLGQGPEFLTYFQNEAQLEKSRLLSDRFSAERPKGSFSTLEIQRTEQGDSAMYLCASSLSRWEQYFGPGTRLTVT.

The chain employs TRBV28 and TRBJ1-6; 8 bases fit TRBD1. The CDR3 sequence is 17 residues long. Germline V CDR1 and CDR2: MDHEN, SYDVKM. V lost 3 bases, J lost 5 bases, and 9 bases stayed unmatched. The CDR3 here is CASSLPWTGLHNSPLHF. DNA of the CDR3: TGTGCCAGCAGTTTGCCATGGACAGGGCTACATAATTCACCCCTCCACTTT.

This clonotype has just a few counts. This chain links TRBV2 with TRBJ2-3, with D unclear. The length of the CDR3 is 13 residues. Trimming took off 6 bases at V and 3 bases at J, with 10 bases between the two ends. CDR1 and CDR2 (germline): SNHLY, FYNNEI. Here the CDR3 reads CASRQRKTDTQYF. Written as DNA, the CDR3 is TGTGCCAGCAGACAGAGAAAAACAGATACGCAGTATTTT.

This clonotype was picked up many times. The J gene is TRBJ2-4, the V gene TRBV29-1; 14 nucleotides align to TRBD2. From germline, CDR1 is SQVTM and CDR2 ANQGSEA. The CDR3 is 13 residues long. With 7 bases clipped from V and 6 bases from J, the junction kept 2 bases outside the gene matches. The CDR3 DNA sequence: TGCAGCGCCGGGACTAGCGGGAGAAACATTCAGTACTTC. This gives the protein CSAGTSGRNIQYF.

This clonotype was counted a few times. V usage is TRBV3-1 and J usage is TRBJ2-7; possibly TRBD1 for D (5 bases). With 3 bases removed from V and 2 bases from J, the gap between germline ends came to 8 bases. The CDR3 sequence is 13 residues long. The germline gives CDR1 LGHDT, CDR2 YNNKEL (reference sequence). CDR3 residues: CASSQQGPYEQYF. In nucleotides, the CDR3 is TGTGCCAGCAGCCAGCAGGGTCCCTACGAGCAGTACTTC.

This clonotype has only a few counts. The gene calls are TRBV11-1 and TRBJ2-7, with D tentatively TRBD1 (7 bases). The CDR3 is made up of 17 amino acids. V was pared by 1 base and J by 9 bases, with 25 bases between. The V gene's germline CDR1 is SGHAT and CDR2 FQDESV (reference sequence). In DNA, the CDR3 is TGTGCCAGCAGCTTAGAGTTTAATTTGCGGGACAGAAACGTGCAGTACTTC. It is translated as CASSLEFNLRDRNVQYF.

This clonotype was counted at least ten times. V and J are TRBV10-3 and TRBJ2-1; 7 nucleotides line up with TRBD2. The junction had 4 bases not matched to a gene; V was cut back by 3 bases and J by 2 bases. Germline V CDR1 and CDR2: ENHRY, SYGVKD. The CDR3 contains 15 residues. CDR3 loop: CAISEQREAYNEQFF. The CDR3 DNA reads TGTGCCATCAGTGAACAACGGGAGGCCTACAATGAGCAGTTCTTC.